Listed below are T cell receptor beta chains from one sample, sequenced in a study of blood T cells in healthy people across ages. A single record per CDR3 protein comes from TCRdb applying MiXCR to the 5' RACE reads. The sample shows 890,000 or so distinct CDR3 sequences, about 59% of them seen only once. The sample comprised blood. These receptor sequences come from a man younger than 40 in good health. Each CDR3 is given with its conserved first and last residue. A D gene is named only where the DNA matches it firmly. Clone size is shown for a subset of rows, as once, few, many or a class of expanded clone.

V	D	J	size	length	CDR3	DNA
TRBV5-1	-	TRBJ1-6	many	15	CASSLDRAANSPLHF	TGCGCCAGCAGCTTGGACAGGGCCGCTAATTCACCCCTCCACTTT
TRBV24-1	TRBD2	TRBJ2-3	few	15	CATSDPSGGMDTQYF	TGTGCCACCAGTGATCCTAGCGGGGGGATGGATACGCAGTATTTT
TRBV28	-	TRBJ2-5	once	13	CASSTDSPGAQYF	TGTGCCAGCAGTACCGACTCGCCAGGGGCCCAGTACTTC
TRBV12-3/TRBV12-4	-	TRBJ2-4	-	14	CASSRQALYEKQYF	TGTGCCAGCAGTAGACAGGCGCTCTACGAGAAGCAGTACTTC
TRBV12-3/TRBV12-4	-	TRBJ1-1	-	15	CASSLPGPWNTEAFF	TGTGCCAGCAGTTTACCGGGACCCTGGAACACTGAAGCTTTCTTT
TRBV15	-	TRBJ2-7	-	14	CATSGGRNSYEQYF	TGTGCCACCAGCGGCGGACGGAACTCCTACGAGCAGTACTTC
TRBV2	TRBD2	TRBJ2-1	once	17	CASSEELGTSGGDEQFF	TGTGCCAGCAGTGAAGAGCTTGGGACTAGCGGGGGCGATGAGCAGTTCTTC
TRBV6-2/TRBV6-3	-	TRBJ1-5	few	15	CASTLGWGMGQPQHF	TGTGCCAGCACTCTAGGGTGGGGAATGGGACAGCCCCAGCATTTT
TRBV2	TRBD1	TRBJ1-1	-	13	CARIDRGFPWAFF	TGTGCCAGGATTGACAGGGGGTTCCCCTGGGCTTTCTTT
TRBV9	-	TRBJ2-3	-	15	CASSVGVSRFDTQYF	TGTGCCAGCAGCGTGGGGGTCAGTCGTTTCGATACGCAGTATTTT
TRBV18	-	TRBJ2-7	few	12	CASSPNEYEQYF	TGTGCCAGCTCACCCAACGAATACGAGCAGTACTTC
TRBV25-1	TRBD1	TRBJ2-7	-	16	CASSEFPGQGIDEQYF	TGTGCCAGCAGTGAATTTCCGGGACAGGGTATCGACGAGCAGTACTTC
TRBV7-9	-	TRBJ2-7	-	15	CASSLNAPSPYEQYF	TGTGCCAGCAGCTTAAACGCCCCCTCCCCCTACGAGCAGTACTTC
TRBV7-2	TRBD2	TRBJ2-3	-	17	CASSGRPAGGPTDTQYF	TGTGCCAGCAGCGGGCGTCCGGCGGGGGGGCCGACAGATACGCAGTATTTT
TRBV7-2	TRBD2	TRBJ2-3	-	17	CASSLAPAGGRTDTQYF	TGTGCCAGCAGCTTAGCCCCGGCGGGGGGGAGGACAGATACGCAGTATTTT
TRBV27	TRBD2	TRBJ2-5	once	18	CASSTRLAGGSVEETQYF	TGTGCCAGCAGTACCCGACTAGCGGGGGGGTCGGTAGAAGAGACCCAGTACTTC
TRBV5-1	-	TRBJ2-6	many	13	CASSVSGANVLTF	TGTGCCAGCAGCGTCTCTGGGGCCAACGTCCTGACTTTC
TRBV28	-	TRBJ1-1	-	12	CASGGGNTEAFF	TGTGCCAGCGGTGGGGGGAACACTGAAGCTTTCTTT
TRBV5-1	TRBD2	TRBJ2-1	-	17	CASSLGTSGGRYNEQFF	TGCGCCAGCAGCTTGGGGACTAGCGGGGGCCGGTACAATGAGCAGTTCTTC
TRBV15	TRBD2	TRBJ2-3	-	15	CATSRPGGMRNTQYF	TGTGCCACCAGTCGCCCGGGAGGAATGCGAAATACGCAGTATTTT
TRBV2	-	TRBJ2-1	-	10	CASNSREQFF	TGTGCCAGCAACAGCCGCGAGCAGTTCTTC
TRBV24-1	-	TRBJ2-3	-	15	CATSRQGLRADTQYF	TGTGCCACCAGTCGGCAGGGGCTAAGGGCAGATACGCAGTATTTT
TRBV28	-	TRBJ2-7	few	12	CASSLSRRTQYF	TGTGCCAGCAGTTTAAGCAGGAGAACCCAGTACTTC
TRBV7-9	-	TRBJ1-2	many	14	CASSLPDRYYGYTF	TGTGCCAGCAGCTTACCCGACAGATACTATGGCTACACCTTC
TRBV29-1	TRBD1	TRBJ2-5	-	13	CSAIRDRVGEQYF	TGCAGCGCCATCCGGGACAGGGTTGGGGAGCAGTACTTC
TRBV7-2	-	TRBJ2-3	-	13	CASEGGRTQAQYF	TGTGCCAGCGAGGGGGGGAGGACGCAAGCGCAGTATTTT
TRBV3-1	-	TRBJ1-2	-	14	CASSQEGRTYGYTF	TGTGCCAGCAGCCAAGAGGGCCGAACCTATGGCTACACCTTC
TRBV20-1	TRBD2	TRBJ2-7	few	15	CSARAGTSETYEQYF	TGCAGTGCTAGGGCCGGGACTAGCGAGACCTACGAGCAGTACTTC
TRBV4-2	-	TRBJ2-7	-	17	CASSQRAGGDLSYEQYF	TGTGCCAGCAGCCAAAGGGCAGGGGGGGACCTCTCCTACGAGCAGTACTTC
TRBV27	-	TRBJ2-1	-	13	CASSAGLDNEQFF	TGTGCCAGCAGCGCCGGACTGGATAATGAGCAGTTCTTC
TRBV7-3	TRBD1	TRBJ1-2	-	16	CASSLSDRVSNYGYTF	TGTGCCAGCAGCTTAAGCGACAGGGTCTCCAACTATGGCTACACCTTC
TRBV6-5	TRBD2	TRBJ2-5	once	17	CASSYRMVAGPQETRYF	TGTGCCAGCAGTTACAGGATGGTAGCGGGACCCCAAGAGACCCGGTACTTC
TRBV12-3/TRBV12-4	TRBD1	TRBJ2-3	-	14	CASSVQGAKDTQYF	TGTGCCAGCAGTGTACAGGGGGCGAAGGATACGCAGTATTTT
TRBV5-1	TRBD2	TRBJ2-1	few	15	CASSFGTSGVDEQFF	TGCGCCAGCAGCTTCGGGACTAGCGGGGTTGATGAGCAGTTCTTC
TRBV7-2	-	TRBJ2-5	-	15	CASSFTVGVQETQYF	TGTGCCAGCAGCTTTACAGTCGGGGTCCAAGAGACCCAGTACTTC
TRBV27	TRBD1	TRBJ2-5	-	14	CASRETGVGKTQYF	TGTGCCAGCAGGGAGACAGGGGTCGGAAAGACCCAGTACTTC
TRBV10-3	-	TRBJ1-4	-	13	CAISAQEGEKLFF	TGTGCCATCAGTGCCCAGGAGGGGGAAAAACTGTTTTTT
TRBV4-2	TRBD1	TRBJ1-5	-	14	CASSPRTGGQPQHF	TGTGCCAGCAGCCCCCGGACAGGGGGTCAGCCCCAGCATTTT